The 15 T cell receptor beta chains below were found in one sample sequenced in a study of CD8 T cells in ankylosing spondylitis. TCRdb fed the 5' RACE reads into MiXCR, producing one record per CDR3 protein. The sample includes approximately 100,000 distinct CDR3 sequences, about 8.3% of them seen just once. Sequenced: blood, either unsorted or a sorted T cell fraction (not recorded which). All receptors come from a male donor with ankylosing spondylitis or in good health (not recorded which).

In its sample, this clonotype was seen many times. The CDR3 nucleotides are TGTGCCAGCAGCCCGGGACAGAGCACAGATACGCAGTATTTT. This sequence encodes CASSPGQSTDTQYF. The J gene is TRBJ2-3, the V gene TRBV3-1; 7 bases fit TRBD1. The germline gives CDR1 LGHDT, CDR2 YNNKEL (reference sequence). The ends lost 4 bases at V and 0 bases at J; junction bases unmatched: 1. CDR3 length: 14 amino acids.

Ten or more counts support this clonotype. J is TRBJ1-5 and V is TRBV5-5; D may be TRBD1 (6 bases). From germline, CDR1 is SGHKS and CDR2 YYEKEE (reference sequence). The V gene lost 2 bases and the J gene lost 7 bases, with 13 bases spanning the gap. This CDR3 comprises 14 residues. CDR3 nucleotide sequence: TGTGCCAGCAGCTTCGAACAGGGCTACCAGCCCCAGCATTTT. It translates to CASSFEQGYQPQHF.

This clonotype was detected many times. The V and J genes are TRBV2 and TRBJ2-3, with D perhaps matching TRBD2 (5 bases). V was cut by 0 bases and J by 2 bases, with 18 bases left in between. This CDR3 is 18 amino acids long. The germline CDR1 and CDR2 sequences are SNHLY and FYNNEI. The CDR3, as DNA: TGTGCCAGCAGTGAAGCTCTCGGTTGGAGCGGTGACACAGATACGCAGTATTTT. Amino acids: CASSEALGWSGDTDTQYF.

This clonotype occurred many times. The chain combines TRBV12-3 or TRBV12-4 with TRBJ2-1, with TRBD2 identical over 9 bases. The CDR3 extends over 17 amino acids. J lost 6 bases, V lost 5 bases, and 14 bases had no gene match. CDR3 sequence: CASSPRWKREVSNEQFF. CDR3 sequence (DNA): TGTGCCAGCAGTCCCCGATGGAAGCGGGAGGTTAGCAATGAGCAGTTCTTC.

This clonotype was seen repeatedly, ten times or more. The genes are TRBV4-1 and TRBJ2-5; 8 bases are a match to TRBD1. CDR3 length: 15 amino acids. The V gene's germline CDR1 is MGHRA and CDR2 YSYEKL. V lost 5 bases and J lost 5; bases outside the gene matches: 10. CDR3 amino acids: CASSFSWTGRETQYF. CDR3 DNA sequence: TGCGCCAGCAGCTTCTCCTGGACAGGGCGCGAGACCCAGTACTTC.

This clonotype was counted ten times or more. The chain employs TRBV5-1 and TRBJ2-3, with 8 bases lining up with TRBD2. V was clipped by 0 bases and J by 1 base; unmatched bases: 4. CDR3 length: 16 amino acids. Per the germline V gene, CDR1 is SGHRS and CDR2 is YFSETQ. The CDR3 nucleotides read TGCGCCAGCAGCTTGGCCGGCGGGAGGCGCACAGATACGCAGTATTTT. Translated: CASSLAGGRRTDTQYF.

The table lists this clonotype with many counts. The V and J genes are TRBV7-8 and TRBJ1-4; 7 bases map to TRBD1. In germline, CDR1 is SGHVS, CDR2 FQNEAQ. The CDR3 is 20 amino acids. V was clipped by 3 bases and J by 0 bases; unmatched bases: 16. The CDR3 here is CASSLVGGLGTAATNEKLFF. CDR3 bases: TGTGCCAGCAGCTTGGTCGGTGGACTAGGGACAGCGGCAACTAATGAAAAACTGTTTTTT.

This clonotype was recorded at least ten times. This chain uses TRBV5-1 with TRBJ2-7; D ambiguous. The V gene lost 0 bases and the J gene lost 2 bases, with 9 bases spanning the gap. The CDR3 totals 14 residues. Germline-derived CDR1 and CDR2 are SGHRS and YFSETQ. The CDR3 sequence is CASSLAWETYEQYF. The CDR3 bases are TGCGCCAGCAGCTTGGCTTGGGAAACCTACGAGCAGTACTTC.

The chain has TRBV20-1 and TRBJ2-1; TRBD2 aligns across 14 bases. The CDR3 is 14 amino acids. V dropped 6 bases and J dropped 7; count of bases not matched to a gene: 5. Germline assignment: CDR1 DFQATT and CDR2 SNEGSKA (reference sequence). The CDR3 loop reads CSAPTSGGANEQFF. The CDR3 nucleotides read TGCAGTGCACCGACTAGCGGGGGGGCAAATGAGCAGTTCTTC.

This clonotype was found many times. This chain joins TRBV7-2 and TRBJ1-2; tentative D call: TRBD1 (5 bases). V was shortened by 5 bases and J by 8 bases, with 21 bases between the two germline ends. Germline lookup yields CDR1 SGHTA and CDR2 FQGNSA. The CDR3 runs to 15 residues. CDR3 nucleotides: TGTGCCAGCAGCCTAGGCGGGACTGAGAGATTGGGCTACACCTTC. It encodes CASSLGGTERLGYTF.

This clonotype was observed a few times. The gene calls are TRBV14 and TRBJ2-1; no clear D. CDR3 size: 14 residues. Germline V gives CDR1 SGHDN, CDR2 FVKESK. V was clipped by 1 base and J by 6 bases, with 10 bases between them. CDR3 sequence: CASSQGFYGNEQFF. The DNA of the CDR3 is TGTGCCAGCAGCCAAGGGTTTTACGGCAATGAGCAGTTCTTC.

In this sample, this clonotype turned up many times. The rearrangement uses TRBV27 and TRBJ2-1, with 9 bases aligning to TRBD2. This CDR3 contains 15 residues. CDR1 MNHEY and CDR2 SMNVEV come from the germline V gene (reference sequence). With V trimmed by 3 bases and J by 4 bases, 4 bases remained unmatched. CDR3 coding DNA: TGTGCCAGCAGTTTTGCGGGGGGGTATTACAATGAGCAGTTCTTC. This encodes CASSFAGGYYNEQFF.

This clonotype has just a few counts. CDR3 DNA sequence: TGTGCCAGCACCCTAGGACAGGGAGTCATGGGGACCGGGGAGCTGTTTTTT. Translated, it gives CASTLGQGVMGTGELFF. The gene calls are TRBV3-1 and TRBJ2-2; 8 nucleotides agree with TRBD1. J gave up 5 bases and V 7 bases, and 15 bases lay outside the gene matches. CDR1 is LGHDT and CDR2 is YNNKEL in the germline V gene (reference sequence). The CDR3 sequence is 17 residues long.

The V and J genes are TRBV7-9 and TRBJ1-1; a weak D match, TRBD1 (5 bases). The V and J ends lost 1 base and 7 bases respectively, with 13 bases between them. CDR3 length equals 14 residues. Germline assignment: CDR1 SEHNR and CDR2 FQNEAQ (reference sequence). CDR3 sequence reads: CASSLGPGLSEAFF. The CDR3 nucleotides are TGTGCCAGCAGCTTAGGACCAGGGTTAAGTGAAGCTTTCTTT. The full variable domain, with the rest looked up from reference TRBV7-9 and TRBJ1-1, is DTGVSQNPRHKITKRGQNVTFRCDPISEHNRLYWYRQTLGQGPEFLTYFQNEAQLEKSRLLSDRFSAERPKGSFSTLEIQRTEQGDSAMYLCASSLGPGLSEAFFGQGTRLTVV.

The V gene is TRBV4-2, the J gene TRBJ1-1; possible D gene TRBD1, 6 bases. The CDR3 length is 14 residues. CDR1 is LGHNA and CDR2 is YNFKEQ in the germline V gene. The V end was cut by 4 bases, the J end by 3 bases, with 12 bases between. Here the CDR3 reads CASSRGAGDTEAFF. CDR3 sequence (DNA): TGTGCCAGCAGCCGAGGAGCAGGGGACACTGAAGCTTTCTTT.